A single sample is the source of the 14 T cell receptor beta chains below, sequenced in a study of blood T cells in healthy people across ages. A second PCR, run for roughly 7 to 11 cycles, used a sample-barcoded 5' primer plus a J-beta primer mix. TCRdb re-called the 5' RACE reads through MiXCR, storing one row per CDR3 protein. The sample includes about a million distinct CDR3 sequences, roughly 51% of them seen just once. Material for sequencing was blood. These receptors originate from a woman aged 55-70 years in good health.

As regards this clonotype: Germline and junction disagree at one end, which may indicate a read error. The gene calls are TRBV6-2 or TRBV6-3 and TRBJ2-2; 8 nucleotides line up with TRBD2. Looked up from germline, CDR1 is MNHEY and CDR2 is SVGEGT. The length of the CDR3 is 15 residues. The CDR3 nucleotides read TGTGCCAGCAGTTACTTGACTAGCGACTACAATGAGCAGTTTTTT. Its translation is CASSYLTSDYNEQFF.

The rearrangement joins TRBV24-1 to TRBJ2-1; 15 positions match TRBD2. This CDR3 contains 17 residues. The ends lost 0 bases at V and 9 bases at J; junction bases unmatched: 5. Germline V gives CDR1 KGHDR, CDR2 SFDVKD. The CDR3 reads CATSDLGLAGGLGEQFF. CDR3 sequence (DNA): TGTGCCACCAGTGATTTGGGACTAGCGGGAGGGCTAGGTGAGCAGTTCTTC.

The V gene is TRBV2, the J gene TRBJ2-1; possibly TRBD2 for D (5 bases). The CDR3 runs to 16 residues. Germline CDR1 SNHLY, CDR2 FYNNEI. The ends were cut back, 6 bases at V and 7 bases at J, with 22 bases in the middle. The CDR3 here is CASREPFRTFWNEQFF. CDR3 nucleotides: TGTGCCAGCAGGGAACCCTTCCGGACTTTTTGGAATGAGCAGTTCTTC. Complete variable domain (other parts from reference TRBV2 and TRBJ2-1): EPEVTQTPSHQVTQMGQEVILRCVPISNHLYFYWYRQILGQKVEFLVSFYNNEISEKSEIFDDQFSVERPDGSNFTLKIRSTKLEDSAMYFCASREPFRTFWNEQFFGPGTRLTVL.

V gene TRBV7-9 combines with J gene TRBJ2-1, with 7 bases aligning to TRBD1. This CDR3 has 15 amino acids. Germline V gene sequence: CDR1 SEHNR, CDR2 FQNEAQ (reference sequence). The V gene end was trimmed by 4 bases and the J gene end by 3 bases; junction bases not matched to a gene: 6. The CDR3 loop reads CASSSYRGDYNEQFF. The CDR3, as DNA: TGTGCCAGCAGCTCCTACAGGGGAGACTACAATGAGCAGTTCTTC. The full variable domain, completed using reference TRBV7-9 and TRBJ2-1, is DTGVSQNPRHKITKRGQNVTFRCDPISEHNRLYWYRQTLGQGPEFLTYFQNEAQLEKSRLLSDRFSAERPKGSFSTLEIQRTEQGDSAMYLCASSSYRGDYNEQFFGPGTRLTVL.

This chain uses TRBV6-2 or TRBV6-3 with TRBJ2-7, with a weak D call TRBD2 (7 bases). Trimming left V 2 bases short and J 3 bases short, with 20 bases between. The CDR3 length is 17 residues. The germline gives CDR1 MNHEY, CDR2 SVGEGT. This CDR3 is CASSYGGAGAQNYEQYF. CDR3 nucleotide sequence: TGTGCCAGCAGTTACGGGGGGGCAGGGGCTCAAAACTACGAGCAGTACTTC.

This clonotype was seen more than once but under ten times. V usage is TRBV10-3 and J usage is TRBJ2-7, with 7 bases aligning to TRBD1. Looked up from germline, CDR1 is ENHRY and CDR2 is SYGVKD. The V gene end was trimmed by 6 bases and the J gene end by 0 bases; junction bases not matched to a gene: 5. The CDR3 runs 14 residues. The DNA of the CDR3 is TGTGCCATCAGGAAACCAGGGGGCTCCTACGAGCAGTACTTC. This translates into CAIRKPGGSYEQYF.

On this clonotype: No conserved phenylalanine or tryptophan ends this CDR3, so it is likely a read error. This rearrangement joins TRBV20-1 to TRBJ2-1; 14 bases match TRBD2. Germline CDR1 DFQATT, CDR2 SNEGSKA (reference sequence). The CDR3 length is 17 residues. After removal of 4 bases from V and 2 bases from J, the junction contained 7 bases not matched to a gene. The CDR3 DNA reads TGCAGTGCTATGGGACTAGCGGGAGCGTACACCTACAATGAGCAGTTCTTA. Its translation is CSAMGLAGAYTYNEQFL.

This clonotype was observed many times. Given a much more abundant clone one base away, this may be a read error. The chain couples TRBV12-3 or TRBV12-4 to TRBJ2-3; D remains unclear. V was cut by 5 bases and J by 3 bases, with 12 bases left in between. The CDR3 extends over 14 amino acids. The CDR3 loop is CASSVGGRTDTQYF. In DNA, the CDR3 is TGTGCCAGCAGTGTGGGCGGAAGGACAGATACGCAGTATTTT.

The rearrangement uses TRBV12-3 or TRBV12-4 and TRBJ2-3; D might be TRBD1 (5 bases). V shed 3 bases and J shed 0 bases, with 10 bases lying between them. The CDR3 totals 15 residues. In DNA, the CDR3 is TGTGCCAGCAGTTTTATGGGGCAGAGCACAGATACGCAGTATTTT. The encoded protein is CASSFMGQSTDTQYF.

The gene calls are TRBV4-1 and TRBJ2-3, with D possibly TRBD2 on 5 matching bases. There are 16 residues in the CDR3. Germline-derived CDR1 and CDR2 are MGHRA and YSYEKL. The ends were cut back, 3 bases at V and 1 base at J, with 14 bases in the middle. Here the CDR3 DNA reads TGCGCCAGCAGCCAGGGAGTCTCAAGCGGCACAGATACGCAGTATTTT. It codes for CASSQGVSSGTDTQYF.

The rearrangement links TRBV29-1 to TRBJ2-1, with TRBD2 matching 12 bases. Germline V CDR1 and CDR2: SQVTM, ANQGSEA. This CDR3 has 14 amino acids. V lost 7 bases, J lost 7 bases, and 8 bases stayed unmatched. For the CDR3, the DNA is TGCAGCGCCAATCTAGCGGGAGGGAAAAATGAGCAGTTCTTC. Translation: CSANLAGGKNEQFF.

The genes are TRBV29-1 and TRBJ2-1; D may be TRBD2 (5 bases). There are 14 residues in the CDR3. V lost 3 bases, J lost 5 bases, and 14 bases lay in between. Germline values: CDR1 SQVTM, CDR2 ANQGSEA. CDR3 bases: TGCAGCGTTGATGGCCTACTCGGGGACAATGAGCAGTTCTTC. Protein: CSVDGLLGDNEQFF.

The rearrangement uses TRBV4-3 and TRBJ2-2; tentative D call: TRBD2 (5 bases). Germline values: CDR1 LGHNA, CDR2 YSLEER. The CDR3 runs to 16 residues. The V gene lost 0 bases and the J gene lost 0 bases, with 8 bases spanning the gap. In DNA form, the CDR3 reads TGCGCCAGCAGCCAAGAGACCGGGGCGAACACCGGGGAGCTGTTTTTT. It specifies CASSQETGANTGELFF.

The V gene is TRBV20-1, the J gene TRBJ2-5; D is unresolved. Trimming stripped 3 bases from V and 4 bases from J, with 15 bases between. Looked up from germline, CDR1 is DFQATT and CDR2 is SNEGSKA (reference sequence). The CDR3 runs 14 residues. CDR3 nucleotide sequence: TGCAGTGCTAGCCTCCGAATCCTCGGAGAGACCCAGTACTTC. It is translated as CSASLRILGETQYF.